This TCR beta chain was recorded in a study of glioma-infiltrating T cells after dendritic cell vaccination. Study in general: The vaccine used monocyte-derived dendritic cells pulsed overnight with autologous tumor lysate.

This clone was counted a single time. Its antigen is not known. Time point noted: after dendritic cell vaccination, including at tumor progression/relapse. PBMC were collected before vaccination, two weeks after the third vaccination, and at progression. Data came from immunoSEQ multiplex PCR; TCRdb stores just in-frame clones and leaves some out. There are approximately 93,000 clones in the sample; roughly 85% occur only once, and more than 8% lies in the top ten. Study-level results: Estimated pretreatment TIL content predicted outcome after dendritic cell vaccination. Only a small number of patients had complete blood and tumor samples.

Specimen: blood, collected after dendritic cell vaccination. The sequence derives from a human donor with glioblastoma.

This chain's CDR3 is CASSLGTGQANEKLFF. CDR3 sequence (DNA): TGTGCCAGCAGCTTGGGGACAGGCCAAGCTAATGAAAAACTGTTTTTT. The chain uses TRBV5-6 and TRBJ1-4; 7 bases agree with TRBD1. This CDR3 contains 16 residues. The ends lost 0 bases at V and 3 bases at J; junction bases unmatched: 5. Per the germline V gene, CDR1 is SGHDT and CDR2 is YYEEEE.